Listed below are T cell receptor beta chains from one sample, sequenced in a study of graft-versus-host responses after intestinal transplantation. The data were produced by immunoSEQ multiplex PCR, yet TCRdb's version contains in-frame clones alone and is incomplete. The table lists tens of thousands of clones, around four fifths of them singletons. The sample in question was PBMCs, obtained about 28 days after intestinal transplant. All receptors derive from a human patient who received an intestinal transplant, so some T cells may come from the graft donor. Each CDR3 is given with its conserved first and last residue. The order of the fields is clone size, D gene, J gene, V gene, CDR3 protein, CDR3 DNA. D genes are given only for firm matches. The listing skips clone size in some rows; elsewhere it reads once, few, many or a size class.

clone_size: .; d_call: .; j_call: TRBJ2-1; v_call: TRBV14; cdr3_aa: CASSQASINEQFF; cdr3_nt: TGTGCCAGCAGCCAAGCCTCGATCAATGAGCAGTTCTTC
clone_size: few; d_call: .; j_call: TRBJ1-1; v_call: TRBV6-1; cdr3_aa: CASSGYTEAFF; cdr3_nt: TGTGCCAGCAGTGGTTACACTGAAGCTTTCTTT
clone_size: .; d_call: .; j_call: TRBJ2-7; v_call: TRBV14; cdr3_aa: CASSQARGTNEQYF; cdr3_nt: TGTGCCAGCAGCCAAGCGAGGGGGACGAACGAGCAGTACTTC
clone_size: .; d_call: .; j_call: TRBJ1-2; v_call: TRBV5-6; cdr3_aa: CASSFARANYGYTF; cdr3_nt: TGTGCCAGCAGCTTTGCCAGAGCTAACTATGGCTACACCTTC
clone_size: once; d_call: TRBD1; j_call: TRBJ1-2; v_call: TRBV5-6; cdr3_aa: CASSSQGVGGYTF; cdr3_nt: TGTGCCAGCAGCTCACAGGGGGTGGGGGGCTACACCTTC
clone_size: few; d_call: TRBD1; j_call: TRBJ1-3; v_call: TRBV10-1; cdr3_aa: CASSELGGQGSGNTIYF; cdr3_nt: TGCGCCAGCAGTGAGTTGGGTGGACAGGGATCTGGAAACACCATATATTTT
clone_size: few; d_call: .; j_call: TRBJ2-7; v_call: TRBV21-1; cdr3_aa: CASSKERDRASYEQYF; cdr3_nt: TGTGCCAGCAGCAAAGAACGGGACAGGGCCTCCTACGAGCAGTACTTC
clone_size: .; d_call: TRBD2; j_call: TRBJ2-4; v_call: TRBV11-2; cdr3_aa: CASSFYGTSGGLGIQYF; cdr3_nt: TGTGCCAGCAGCTTCTACGGGACTAGCGGGGGGCTGGGCATTCAGTACTTC
clone_size: .; d_call: .; j_call: TRBJ1-3; v_call: TRBV25-1; cdr3_aa: CASSPLYGGGNTIYF; cdr3_nt: TGTGCCAGCAGTCCCCTTTACGGGGGGGGAAACACCATATATTTT
clone_size: .; d_call: TRBD2; j_call: TRBJ2-1; v_call: TRBV10-3; cdr3_aa: CAISELAGIYNEQFF; cdr3_nt: TGTGCCATCAGTGAACTAGCGGGGATCTACAATGAGCAGTTCTTC
clone_size: .; d_call: .; j_call: TRBJ1-5; v_call: TRBV5-5; cdr3_aa: CASSVLYPFEKDWGNQPQHF; cdr3_nt: TGTGCCAGCAGCGTCCTCTACCCTTTCGAGAAGGACTGGGGCAATCAGCCCCAGCATTTT
clone_size: .; d_call: TRBD2; j_call: TRBJ2-1; v_call: TRBV6-5; cdr3_aa: CASSYGGGNEQFF; cdr3_nt: TGTGCCAGCAGTTACGGCGGGGGCAATGAGCAGTTCTTC
clone_size: once; d_call: TRBD1; j_call: TRBJ2-7; v_call: TRBV11-2; cdr3_aa: CASSLQGTVYEQYF; cdr3_nt: TGTGCCAGCAGCTTACAAGGGACAGTCTACGAGCAGTACTTC
clone_size: once; d_call: .; j_call: TRBJ1-1; v_call: TRBV13; cdr3_aa: CASSLDLGPDEAFF; cdr3_nt: TGTGCCAGCAGCTTAGACCTCGGGCCGGACGAAGCTTTCTTT
clone_size: .; d_call: .; j_call: TRBJ2-1; v_call: TRBV11-2; cdr3_aa: CASSFIVQDEQFF; cdr3_nt: TGTGCCAGCAGCTTTATCGTACAGGATGAGCAGTTCTTC
clone_size: .; d_call: TRBD2; j_call: TRBJ2-3; v_call: TRBV7-9; cdr3_aa: CASSLGGLAGIADTQYF; cdr3_nt: TGTGCCAGCAGCTTAGGGGGACTAGCGGGAATCGCAGATACGCAGTATTTT
clone_size: .; d_call: TRBD2; j_call: TRBJ2-3; v_call: TRBV5-1; cdr3_aa: CASSLELAGGTDTQYF; cdr3_nt: TGCGCCAGCAGCTTGGAACTAGCGGGGGGCACAGATACGCAGTATTTT
clone_size: few; d_call: .; j_call: TRBJ2-6; v_call: TRBV27; cdr3_aa: CASSLGWWGANVLTF; cdr3_nt: TGTGCCAGCAGCCTCGGGTGGTGGGGGGCCAACGTCCTGACTTTC
clone_size: .; d_call: TRBD1; j_call: TRBJ1-4; v_call: TRBV27; cdr3_aa: CASSLGTGTRLGEKLFF; cdr3_nt: TGTGCCAGCAGTTTGGGGACAGGAACGAGGCTGGGGGAAAAACTGTTTTTT
clone_size: .; d_call: .; j_call: TRBJ2-7; v_call: TRBV6-5; cdr3_aa: CASSYLVRGTYEQYF; cdr3_nt: TGTGCCAGCAGTTATCTGGTCAGGGGTACCTACGAGCAGTACTTC
clone_size: .; d_call: .; j_call: TRBJ2-3; v_call: TRBV1; cdr3_aa: CTSSQEGIAGPSKGDTQYF; cdr3_nt: TGCACCAGCAGCCAAGAAGGAATAGCGGGACCCTCAAAGGGAGATACGCAGTATTTT
clone_size: .; d_call: .; j_call: TRBJ1-1; v_call: TRBV5-1; cdr3_aa: CASSLGANTEAFF; cdr3_nt: TGCGCCAGCAGCTTGGGGGCGAACACTGAAGCTTTCTTT
clone_size: .; d_call: .; j_call: TRBJ1-2; v_call: TRBV7-3; cdr3_aa: CASSPGPIYGDGYTF; cdr3_nt: TGTGCCAGCAGCCCCGGGCCCATATATGGCGATGGCTACACCTTC
clone_size: .; d_call: TRBD1; j_call: TRBJ1-5; v_call: TRBV6-1; cdr3_aa: CASRPGTGNQPQHF; cdr3_nt: TGTGCCAGCAGGCCAGGGACAGGCAATCAGCCCCAGCATTTT
clone_size: .; d_call: .; j_call: TRBJ2-5; v_call: TRBV5-1; cdr3_aa: CASSLAVGALQETQYF; cdr3_nt: TGCGCCAGCAGCTTGGCCGTGGGGGCGCTTCAAGAGACCCAGTACTTC
clone_size: .; d_call: .; j_call: TRBJ2-2; v_call: TRBV25-1; cdr3_aa: CASSEPGYKNGELFF; cdr3_nt: TGTGCCAGCAGCGAGCCCGGGTATAAGAACGGGGAGCTGTTTTTT
clone_size: .; d_call: .; j_call: TRBJ2-7; v_call: TRBV11-2; cdr3_aa: CASSLEDGSYEQYF; cdr3_nt: TGTGCCAGCAGCTTAGAGGACGGTTCTTACGAGCAGTACTTC
clone_size: .; d_call: .; j_call: TRBJ2-3; v_call: TRBV5-1; cdr3_aa: CASSLEGGLDTQYF; cdr3_nt: TGCGCCAGCAGCTTGGAAGGAGGTTTAGATACGCAGTATTTT
clone_size: .; d_call: .; j_call: TRBJ2-6; v_call: TRBV5-3; cdr3_aa: CARSFEGRSGANVLTF; cdr3_nt: TGTGCCAGAAGCTTTGAGGGAAGGTCTGGGGCCAACGTCCTGACTTTC
clone_size: .; d_call: .; j_call: TRBJ1-1; v_call: TRBV27; cdr3_aa: CASSFSETVNTEAFF; cdr3_nt: TGTGCCAGCAGTTTTTCTGAGACAGTGAACACTGAAGCTTTCTTT
clone_size: .; d_call: TRBD2; j_call: TRBJ2-5; v_call: TRBV7-9; cdr3_aa: CASRRAGDSQETQYF; cdr3_nt: TGTGCCAGCAGACGAGCGGGAGATTCCCAAGAGACCCAGTACTTC
clone_size: .; d_call: .; j_call: TRBJ2-7; v_call: TRBV28; cdr3_aa: CAAERAAPYEQYF; cdr3_nt: TGTGCCGCGGAGAGGGCCGCGCCCTACGAGCAGTACTTC
clone_size: few; d_call: TRBD1; j_call: TRBJ1-2; v_call: TRBV6-1; cdr3_aa: CASSETGCYGYTF; cdr3_nt: TGTGCCAGCAGTGAGACAGGGTGCTATGGCTACACCTTC
clone_size: once; d_call: TRBD2; j_call: TRBJ2-1; v_call: TRBV7-7; cdr3_aa: CASSPQRGGYNEQFF; cdr3_nt: TGTGCCAGCAGCCCCCAGCGGGGGGGCTACAATGAGCAGTTCTTC
clone_size: .; d_call: .; j_call: TRBJ2-3; v_call: TRBV9; cdr3_aa: CASSALGTGSTDTQYF; cdr3_nt: TGTGCCAGCAGCGCGCTAGGGACGGGCAGCACAGATACGCAGTATTTT
clone_size: few; d_call: .; j_call: TRBJ2-7; v_call: TRBV5-6; cdr3_aa: CASSLWGGSEQYF; cdr3_nt: TGTGCCAGCAGCTTGTGGGGTGGATCCGAGCAGTACTTC
clone_size: .; d_call: .; j_call: TRBJ1-6; v_call: TRBV10-1; cdr3_aa: CASSENLDFYNSPLHF; cdr3_nt: TGCGCCAGCAGTGAGAATTTGGATTTCTATAATTCACCCCTCCACTTT
clone_size: .; d_call: .; j_call: TRBJ2-3; v_call: TRBV9; cdr3_aa: CASSQFYASTDTQYF; cdr3_nt: TGTGCCAGCAGCCAATTTTATGCTAGCACAGATACGCAGTATTTT
clone_size: .; d_call: .; j_call: TRBJ2-5; v_call: TRBV9; cdr3_aa: CASSITGETQYF; cdr3_nt: TGTGCCAGCAGCATAACGGGGGAGACCCAGTACTTC